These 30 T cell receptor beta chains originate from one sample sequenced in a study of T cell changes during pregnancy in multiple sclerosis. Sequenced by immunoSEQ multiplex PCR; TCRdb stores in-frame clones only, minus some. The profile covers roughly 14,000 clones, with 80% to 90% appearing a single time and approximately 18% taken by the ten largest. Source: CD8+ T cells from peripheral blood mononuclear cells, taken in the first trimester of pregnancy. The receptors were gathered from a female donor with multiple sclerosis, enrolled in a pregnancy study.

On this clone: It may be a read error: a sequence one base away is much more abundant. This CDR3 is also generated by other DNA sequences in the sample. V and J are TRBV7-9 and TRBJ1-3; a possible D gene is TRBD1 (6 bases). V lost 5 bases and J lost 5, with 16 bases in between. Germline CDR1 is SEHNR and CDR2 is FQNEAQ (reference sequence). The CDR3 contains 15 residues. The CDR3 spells CASSPQTGIRNTIYF. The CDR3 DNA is TGTGCCAGCAGCCCCCAAACAGGGATAAGAAACACCATATATTTT.

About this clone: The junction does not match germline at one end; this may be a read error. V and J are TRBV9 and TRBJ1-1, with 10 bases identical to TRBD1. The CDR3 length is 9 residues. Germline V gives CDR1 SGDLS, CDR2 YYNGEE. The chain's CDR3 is CASSDRGPF. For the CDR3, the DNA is TGTGCCAGCAGTGACAGGGGGCCCTTT. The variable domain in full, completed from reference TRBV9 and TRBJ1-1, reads DSGVTQTPKHLITATGQRVTLRCSPRSGDLSVYWYQQSLDQGLQFLIQYYNGEERAKGNILERFSAQQFPDLHSELNLSSLELGDSALYFCASSDRGPFGQGTRLTVV.

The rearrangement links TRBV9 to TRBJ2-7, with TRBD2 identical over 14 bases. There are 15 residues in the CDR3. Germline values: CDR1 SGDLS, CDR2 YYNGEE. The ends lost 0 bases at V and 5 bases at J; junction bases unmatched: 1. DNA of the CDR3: TGTGCCAGCAGCGTAGGGGGACTAGCGGGGGACGAGCAGTACTTC. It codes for CASSVGGLAGDEQYF.

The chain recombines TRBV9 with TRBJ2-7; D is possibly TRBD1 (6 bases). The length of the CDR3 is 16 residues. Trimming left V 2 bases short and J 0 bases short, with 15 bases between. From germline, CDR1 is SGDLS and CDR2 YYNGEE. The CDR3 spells CASSVSGTQNSYEQYF. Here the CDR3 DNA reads TGTGCCAGCAGCGTTTCCGGGACACAAAACTCCTACGAGCAGTACTTC.

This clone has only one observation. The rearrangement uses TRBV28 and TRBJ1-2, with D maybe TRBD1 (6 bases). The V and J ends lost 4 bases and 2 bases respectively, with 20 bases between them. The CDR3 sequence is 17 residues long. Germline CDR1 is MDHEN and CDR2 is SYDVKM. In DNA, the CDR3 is TGTGCCAGCAGTTCCCACACACAGGGTCCCACAAACTATGGCTACACCTTC. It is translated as CASSSHTQGPTNYGYTF.

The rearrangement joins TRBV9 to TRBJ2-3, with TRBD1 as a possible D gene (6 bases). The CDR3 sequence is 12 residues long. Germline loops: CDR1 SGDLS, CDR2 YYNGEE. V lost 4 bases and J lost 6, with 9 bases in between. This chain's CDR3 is CASSPRGDTQYF. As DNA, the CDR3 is TGTGCCAGCAGCCCTAGGGGGGATACGCAGTATTTT.

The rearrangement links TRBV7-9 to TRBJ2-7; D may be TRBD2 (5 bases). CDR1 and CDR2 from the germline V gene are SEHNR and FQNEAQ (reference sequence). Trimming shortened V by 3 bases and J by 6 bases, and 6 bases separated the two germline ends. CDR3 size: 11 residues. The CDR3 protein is CASSFGGEQYF. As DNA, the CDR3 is TGTGCCAGCAGCTTTGGAGGCGAGCAGTACTTC.

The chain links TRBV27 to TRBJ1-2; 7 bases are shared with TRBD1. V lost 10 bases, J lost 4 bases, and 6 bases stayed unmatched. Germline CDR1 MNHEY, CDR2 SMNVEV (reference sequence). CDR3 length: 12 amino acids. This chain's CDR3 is CATFGQAYGYTF. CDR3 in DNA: TGTGCCACCTTCGGACAGGCCTATGGCTACACCTTC.

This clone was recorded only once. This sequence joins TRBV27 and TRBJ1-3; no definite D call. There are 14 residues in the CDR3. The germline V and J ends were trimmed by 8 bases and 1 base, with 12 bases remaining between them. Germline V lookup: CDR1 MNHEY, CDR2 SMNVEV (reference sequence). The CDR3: CASGPGVSGNTIYF. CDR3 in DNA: TGTGCCAGCGGTCCCGGGGTTTCTGGAAACACCATATATTTT.

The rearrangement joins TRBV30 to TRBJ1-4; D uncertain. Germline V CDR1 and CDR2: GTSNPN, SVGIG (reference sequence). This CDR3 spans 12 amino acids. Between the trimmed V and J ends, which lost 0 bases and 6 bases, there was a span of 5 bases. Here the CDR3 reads CAWSVGDEKLFF. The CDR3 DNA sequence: TGTGCCTGGAGTGTAGGAGATGAAAAACTGTTTTTT.

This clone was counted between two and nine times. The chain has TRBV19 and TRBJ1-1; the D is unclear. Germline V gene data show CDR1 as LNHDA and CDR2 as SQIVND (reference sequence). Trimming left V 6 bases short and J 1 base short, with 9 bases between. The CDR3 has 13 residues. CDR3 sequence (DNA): TGTGCCAGTAGCAGAACCAAGAACACTGAAGCTTTCTTT. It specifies CASSRTKNTEAFF. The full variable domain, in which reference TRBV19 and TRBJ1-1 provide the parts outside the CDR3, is DGGITQSPKYLFRKEGQNVTLSCEQNLNHDAMYWYRQDPGQGLRLIYYSQIVNDFQKGDIAEGYSVSREKKESFPLTVTSAQKNPTAFYLCASSRTKNTEAFFGQGTRLTVV.

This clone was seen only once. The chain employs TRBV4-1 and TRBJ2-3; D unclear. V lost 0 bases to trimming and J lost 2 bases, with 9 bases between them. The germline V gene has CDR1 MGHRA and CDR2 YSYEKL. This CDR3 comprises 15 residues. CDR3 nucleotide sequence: TGCGCCAGCAGCCAAGATGTGAGCTACACAGATACGCAGTATTTT. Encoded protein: CASSQDVSYTDTQYF.

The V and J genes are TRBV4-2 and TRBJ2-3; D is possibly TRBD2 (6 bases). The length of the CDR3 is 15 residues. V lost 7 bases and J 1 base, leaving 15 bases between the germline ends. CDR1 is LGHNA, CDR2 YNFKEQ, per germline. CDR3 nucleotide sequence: TGTGCCAGCAACTCTCGACTAGGGGGCACAGATACGCAGTATTTT. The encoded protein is CASNSRLGGTDTQYF.

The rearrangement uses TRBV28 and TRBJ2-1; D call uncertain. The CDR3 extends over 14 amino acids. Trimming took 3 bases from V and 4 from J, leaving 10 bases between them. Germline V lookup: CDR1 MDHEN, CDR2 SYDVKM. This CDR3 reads CASSLLAVYNEQFF. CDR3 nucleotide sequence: TGTGCCAGCAGTTTGTTGGCAGTGTACAATGAGCAGTTCTTC.

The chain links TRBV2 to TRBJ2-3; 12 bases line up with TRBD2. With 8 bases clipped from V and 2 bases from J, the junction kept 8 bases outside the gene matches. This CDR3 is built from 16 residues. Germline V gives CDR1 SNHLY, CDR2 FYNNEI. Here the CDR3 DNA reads TGTGCCAGCTGGACTAGCGGGGACAACTACACAGATACGCAGTATTTT. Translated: CASWTSGDNYTDTQYF.

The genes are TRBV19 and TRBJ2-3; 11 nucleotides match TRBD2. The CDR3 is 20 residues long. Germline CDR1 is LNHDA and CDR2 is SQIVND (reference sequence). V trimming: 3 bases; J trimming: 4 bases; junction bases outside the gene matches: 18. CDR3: CASSMELAGGWDRGADTQYF. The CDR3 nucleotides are TGTGCCAGTAGTATGGAGCTAGCGGGGGGATGGGATAGGGGCGCAGATACGCAGTATTTT.

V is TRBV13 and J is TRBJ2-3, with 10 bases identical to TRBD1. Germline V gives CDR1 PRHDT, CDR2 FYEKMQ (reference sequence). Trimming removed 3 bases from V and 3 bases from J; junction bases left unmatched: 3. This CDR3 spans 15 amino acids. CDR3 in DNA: TGTGCCAGCAGCTTCGGACAGGGGGGGACAGATACGCAGTATTTT. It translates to CASSFGQGGTDTQYF.

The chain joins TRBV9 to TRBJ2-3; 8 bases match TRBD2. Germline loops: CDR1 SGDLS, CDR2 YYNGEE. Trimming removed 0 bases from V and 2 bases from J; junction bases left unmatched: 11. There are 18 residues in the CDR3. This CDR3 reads CASSVVGTLRGATDTQYF. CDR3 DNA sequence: TGTGCCAGCAGCGTAGTCGGGACTTTGCGGGGGGCCACAGATACGCAGTATTTT.

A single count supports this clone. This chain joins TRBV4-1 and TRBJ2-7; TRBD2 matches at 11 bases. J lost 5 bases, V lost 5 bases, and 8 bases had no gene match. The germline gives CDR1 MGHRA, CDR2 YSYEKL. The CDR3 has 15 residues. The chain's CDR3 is CASSFTSGSYDEQYF. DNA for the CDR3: TGCGCCAGCAGCTTCACTAGCGGGAGTTATGACGAGCAGTACTTC.

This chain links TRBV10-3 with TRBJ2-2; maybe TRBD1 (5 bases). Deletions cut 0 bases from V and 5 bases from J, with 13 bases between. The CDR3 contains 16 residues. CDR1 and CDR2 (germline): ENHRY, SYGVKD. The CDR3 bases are TGTGCCATCAGTGAGTCTTTCGCAGGGTTAACCGGGGAGCTGTTTTTT. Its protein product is CAISESFAGLTGELFF.

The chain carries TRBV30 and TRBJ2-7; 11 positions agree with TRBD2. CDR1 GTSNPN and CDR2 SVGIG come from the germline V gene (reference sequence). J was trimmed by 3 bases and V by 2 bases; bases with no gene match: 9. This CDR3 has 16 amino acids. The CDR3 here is CAWSRQGLAVFYEQYF. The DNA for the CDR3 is TGTGCCTGGAGTAGGCAGGGACTAGCGGTGTTCTACGAGCAGTACTTC.

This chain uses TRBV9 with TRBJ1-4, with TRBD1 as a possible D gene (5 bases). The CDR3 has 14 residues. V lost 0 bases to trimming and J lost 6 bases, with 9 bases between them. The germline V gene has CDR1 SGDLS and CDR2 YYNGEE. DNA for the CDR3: TGTGCCAGCAGCGTAGACGGGGGTGATGAAAAACTGTTTTTT. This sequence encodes CASSVDGGDEKLFF.

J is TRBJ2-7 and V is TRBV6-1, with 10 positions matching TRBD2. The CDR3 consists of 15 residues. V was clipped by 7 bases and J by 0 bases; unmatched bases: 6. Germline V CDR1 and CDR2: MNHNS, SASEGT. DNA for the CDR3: TGTGCCAGCACCTTACTAGCGGGACCCTCCTACGAGCAGTACTTC. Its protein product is CASTLLAGPSYEQYF.

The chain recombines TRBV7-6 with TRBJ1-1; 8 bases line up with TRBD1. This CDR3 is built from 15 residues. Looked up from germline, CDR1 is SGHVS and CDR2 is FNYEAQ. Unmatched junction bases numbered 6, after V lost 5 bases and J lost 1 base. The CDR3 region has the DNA TGTGCCAGCAGCAAGAGGACAGGGAAGAACACTGAAGCTTTCTTT. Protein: CASSKRTGKNTEAFF.

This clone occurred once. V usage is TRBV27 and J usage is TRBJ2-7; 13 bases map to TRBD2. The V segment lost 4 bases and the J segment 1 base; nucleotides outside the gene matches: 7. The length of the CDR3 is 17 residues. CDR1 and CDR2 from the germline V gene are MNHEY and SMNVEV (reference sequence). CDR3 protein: CASSSTSGGTTSYEQYF. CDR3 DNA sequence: TGTGCCAGCAGTTCGACTAGCGGGGGGACTACTTCCTACGAGCAGTACTTC.

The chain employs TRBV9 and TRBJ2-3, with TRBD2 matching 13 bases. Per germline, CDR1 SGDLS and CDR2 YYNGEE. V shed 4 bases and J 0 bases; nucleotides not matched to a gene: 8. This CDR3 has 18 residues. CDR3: CASSTGLAGSPSTDTQYF. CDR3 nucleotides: TGTGCCAGCAGCACGGGACTAGCGGGATCCCCTAGCACAGATACGCAGTATTTT.

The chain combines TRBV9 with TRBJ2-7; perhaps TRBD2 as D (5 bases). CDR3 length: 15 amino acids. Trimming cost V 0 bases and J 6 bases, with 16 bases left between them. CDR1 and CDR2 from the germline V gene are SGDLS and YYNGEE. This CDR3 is CASSVGGRAEGEQYF. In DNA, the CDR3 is TGTGCCAGCAGCGTAGGAGGTCGAGCTGAGGGCGAGCAGTACTTC.

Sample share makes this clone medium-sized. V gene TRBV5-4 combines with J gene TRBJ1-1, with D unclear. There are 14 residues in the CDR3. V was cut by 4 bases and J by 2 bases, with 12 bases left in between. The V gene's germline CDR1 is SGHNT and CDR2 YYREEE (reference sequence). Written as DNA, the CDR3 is TGTGCCAGCAGCCCCTACCGAGGTAACACTGAAGCTTTCTTT. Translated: CASSPYRGNTEAFF. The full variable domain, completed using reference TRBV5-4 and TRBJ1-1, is ETGVTQSPTHLIKTRGQQVTLRCSSQSGHNTVSWYQQALGQGPQFIFQYYREEENGRGNFPPRFSGLQFPNYSSELNVNALELDDSALYLCASSPYRGNTEAFFGQGTRLTVV.

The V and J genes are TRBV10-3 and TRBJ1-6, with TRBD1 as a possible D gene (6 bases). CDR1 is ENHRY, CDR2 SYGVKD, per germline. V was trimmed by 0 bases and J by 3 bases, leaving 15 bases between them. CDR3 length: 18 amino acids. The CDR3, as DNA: TGTGCCATCAGTGAGTCAGGCCCTAAAGGGGGCTATAATTCACCCCTCCACTTT. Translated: CAISESGPKGGYNSPLHF.

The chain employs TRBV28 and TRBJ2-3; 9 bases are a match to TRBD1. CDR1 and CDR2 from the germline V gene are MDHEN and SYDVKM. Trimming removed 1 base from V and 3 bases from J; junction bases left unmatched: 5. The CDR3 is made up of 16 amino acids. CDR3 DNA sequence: TGTGCCAGCAGTTTATATGGACAGGGGAGAACAGATACGCAGTATTTT. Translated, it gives CASSLYGQGRTDTQYF.